This T cell receptor beta chain stems from a study of blood T cells in healthy people across ages. Study-wide results and caveats: As naive T cell percentage varied, TCR beta diversity correlated strongly with it. More naive CD4+ cells and higher diversity were found in long-lived than in aged donors.

Comment on this clonotype: What it recognizes is unknown.

Total RNA extraction produced at least 5 micrograms (per sample) for the study. CDR1 is MNHEY, CDR2 SMNVEV, per germline (reference sequence). The CDR3 loop spans 16 amino acids. Then a second PCR, running about 7 to 11 cycles, was carried out with a sample-barcoded 5' primer and a J-beta primer mix. MiXCR, applied by TCRdb to the 5' RACE reads, yields one record per CDR3 protein. The sample yields 600,000 to 850,000 distinct CDR3 sequences, about 40% seen once. J is TRBJ2-5 and V is TRBV27; no clear D. The J call may be faulty, since TRBJ2-7 better matches the DNA end. The TCR comes from a woman in her sixties in good health. The sequencing input was blood. CDR3 DNA: TGTGCCAGCAGTTTCAGAGGCGGAGCCGTGGCCTACGAGCAGTACTTC. This gives the protein CASSFRGGAVAYEQYF.